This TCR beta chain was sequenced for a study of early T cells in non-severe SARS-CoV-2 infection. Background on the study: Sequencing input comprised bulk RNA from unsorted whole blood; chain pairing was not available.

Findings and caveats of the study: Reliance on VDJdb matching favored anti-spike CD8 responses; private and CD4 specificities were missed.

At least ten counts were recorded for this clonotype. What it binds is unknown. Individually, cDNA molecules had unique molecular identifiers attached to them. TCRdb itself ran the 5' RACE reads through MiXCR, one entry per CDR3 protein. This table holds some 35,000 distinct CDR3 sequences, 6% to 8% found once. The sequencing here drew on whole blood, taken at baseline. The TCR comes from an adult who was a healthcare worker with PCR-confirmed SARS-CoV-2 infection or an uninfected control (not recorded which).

CDR3 nucleotides: TGTGCCAGCAGTTCCCGACGGCGGCACTATGGCTACACCTTC. Translating gives CASSSRRRHYGYTF. This sequence joins TRBV28 and TRBJ1-2; D ambiguous. Germline CDR1 MDHEN, CDR2 SYDVKM. CDR3 length: 14 residues. V shed 4 bases and J shed 3 bases, with 12 bases lying between them.